This TCR beta chain was captured by sequencing in a study of blood T cell repertoires in COVID-19. Study context: There were acute and convalescent COVID-19 samples, and they came from the United States, Italy and Spain.

Profiling relied on immunoSEQ multiplex PCR, and the TCRdb table lists in-frame clones only, not all of them. The sample comprises approximately 150,000 clones, around 89% of which are singletons, and 15% to 20% rests with the top ten. V was trimmed by 1 base and J by 5 bases, leaving 8 bases between them. The germline CDR1 and CDR2 sequences are LGHNA and YSLEER. The CDR3 runs to 13 residues. The sequence was obtained from a man aged 45-65 years with active or convalescent COVID-19. The sample taken for sequencing was peripheral blood. This chain uses TRBV4-3 with TRBJ1-2; D might be TRBD1 (5 bases). The CDR3 loop reads CASSQAGTYGYTF. The CDR3 nucleotides read TGCGCCAGCAGCCAAGCAGGGACTTATGGCTACACCTTC.